This TCR beta chain was sequenced in a study of HIV-infected patients and healthy controls (dated by TCRdb to between 2012 and 2015). The table lists this clonotype with a few counts. Its antigen is still unknown. Base qualities are not provided; no much larger clone lies one nucleotide away. Libraries were prepared through 5' RACE. Sequencing used an Illumina MiSeq. TCRdb reworked the public reads: Q25 trimming with fastp, MiXCR clone assembly, productive beta chains retained. Merged by CDR3 protein, the rows form single entries marked with the most common genes and DNA. Here the sample has around 64,000 distinct CDR3 sequences; 15% to 20% occur a single time. The leading ten clones occupy approximately 5% of the sample. V is clipped by 6 bases and J by 7 bases, and the sequence between their germline boundaries is 21 bases long. CDR1 and CDR2 are read off the germline V gene (reference sequence) as MNHNY and SVGAGI. From the cysteine through the phenylalanine, the CDR3 covers 15 amino acids. The only DNA kept is the CDR3, 45 bases in frame from the first base.

Sequencing input: CD4+ T cells from blood. The chain uses TRBV6-6 and TRBJ1-2, and TRBD1 may be the D gene, going by 5 matching bases. This sequence originates from a human donor in good health. The CDR3 region: CASRNRGAVFSGYTF. In nucleotide form, the sequence is TGTGCCAGCAGGAATAGGGGTGCAGTTTTCTCTGGCTACACCTTC.